This is a list of T cell receptor beta chains from one sample in a study of cytomegalovirus exposure and HLA in healthy donors. Assay used: immunoSEQ multiplex PCR; TCRdb lists only in-frame clones, some missing. There are roughly 150,000 clones in the sample, with 1.5% to 2% held by the top ten. Sequences were obtained from PBMCs. The receptor source for this set is a woman in her 50s in good health and CMV-seronegative. Both conserved end residues are part of each CDR3. Each record gives: J gene, D gene, V gene, CDR3 protein, CDR3 DNA. A D gene is named only where the DNA matches it firmly.

j_call: TRBJ2-7; d_call: TRBD1; v_call: TRBV19; cdr3_aa: CASSLPGQSSFEQYF; cdr3_nt: TGTGCCAGTAGCCTGCCGGGACAGTCCTCTTTCGAGCAGTACTTC
j_call: TRBJ2-1; d_call: .; v_call: TRBV11-3; cdr3_aa: CASSLVGRNEQFF; cdr3_nt: TGTGCCAGCAGCTTAGTGGGCCGGAATGAGCAGTTCTTC
j_call: TRBJ1-5; d_call: .; v_call: TRBV29-1; cdr3_aa: CSAASPGTVHGNQPQHF; cdr3_nt: TGCAGCGCAGCCTCGCCAGGGACTGTACATGGCAATCAGCCCCAGCATTTT
j_call: TRBJ1-4; d_call: .; v_call: TRBV28; cdr3_aa: CASSLGAVDEKLFF; cdr3_nt: TGTGCCAGCAGCCTGGGGGCCGTGGATGAAAAACTGTTTTTT
j_call: TRBJ2-1; d_call: TRBD2; v_call: TRBV9; cdr3_aa: CASSVGASGSYNEQFF; cdr3_nt: TGTGCCAGCAGCGTAGGAGCAAGCGGGAGTTACAATGAGCAGTTCTTC
j_call: TRBJ1-2; d_call: .; v_call: TRBV9; cdr3_aa: CASSPANWRDYGYTF; cdr3_nt: TGTGCCAGCAGCCCCGCGAACTGGAGGGACTATGGCTACACCTTC
j_call: TRBJ1-4; d_call: .; v_call: TRBV25-1; cdr3_aa: CASSELEATNEKLFF; cdr3_nt: TGTGCCAGCAGTGAATTAGAGGCAACTAATGAAAAACTGTTTTTT
j_call: TRBJ2-7; d_call: .; v_call: TRBV13; cdr3_aa: CASSLLPGRLDYEQYF; cdr3_nt: TGTGCCAGCAGCTTATTACCGGGAAGGTTAGACTACGAGCAGTACTTC
j_call: TRBJ2-7; d_call: TRBD1; v_call: TRBV5-1; cdr3_aa: CASSPTGVPYEQYF; cdr3_nt: TGCGCCAGCAGCCCGACAGGGGTCCCCTACGAGCAGTACTTC
j_call: TRBJ1-5; d_call: TRBD1; v_call: TRBV5-1; cdr3_aa: CASSTGDDQPQHF; cdr3_nt: TGCGCCAGCAGCACAGGGGATGATCAGCCCCAGCATTTT
j_call: TRBJ2-7; d_call: TRBD2; v_call: TRBV4-2; cdr3_aa: CASSQSLASGQQEQYF; cdr3_nt: TGTGCCAGCAGCCAATCCCTGGCTAGCGGGCAGCAGGAGCAGTACTTC
j_call: TRBJ2-7; d_call: .; v_call: TRBV6-5; cdr3_aa: CASRIGRAGEQYF; cdr3_nt: TGTGCCAGCAGGATCGGACGGGCGGGCGAGCAGTACTTC
j_call: TRBJ2-5; d_call: .; v_call: TRBV6-5; cdr3_aa: CASSYSRANKETQYF; cdr3_nt: TGTGCCAGCAGTTACTCACGAGCGAACAAAGAGACCCAGTACTTC
j_call: TRBJ2-3; d_call: TRBD2; v_call: TRBV2; cdr3_aa: CASSEEGVRRLAGAPTDTQYF; cdr3_nt: TGTGCCAGCAGTGAAGAGGGGGTGAGAAGGCTAGCGGGCGCCCCCACAGATACGCAGTATTTT
j_call: TRBJ1-6; d_call: .; v_call: TRBV5-1; cdr3_aa: CASSMDLAGNSPLHF; cdr3_nt: TGCGCCAGCAGCATGGACCTAGCCGGGAATTCACCCCTCCACTTT
j_call: TRBJ1-1; d_call: .; v_call: TRBV5-1; cdr3_aa: CASSLVDKANTEAFF; cdr3_nt: TGCGCCAGCAGCTTGGTCGACAAGGCGAACACTGAAGCTTTCTTT
j_call: TRBJ2-7; d_call: TRBD1; v_call: TRBV4-1; cdr3_aa: CASSPDRGEQYF; cdr3_nt: TGCGCCAGCAGCCCGGACAGGGGCGAGCAGTACTTC
j_call: TRBJ2-1; d_call: .; v_call: TRBV6-1; cdr3_aa: CASTMTYNEQFF; cdr3_nt: TGTGCCAGCACCATGACATACAATGAGCAGTTCTTC
j_call: TRBJ1-1; d_call: .; v_call: TRBV6-6; cdr3_aa: CASSSVPDRNTEAFF; cdr3_nt: TGTGCCAGCAGTTCCGTTCCGGACAGGAACACTGAAGCTTTCTTT
j_call: TRBJ2-7; d_call: .; v_call: TRBV19; cdr3_aa: CASRARDTSSYEQYF; cdr3_nt: TGTGCCAGTAGGGCCCGGGACACGAGCTCCTACGAGCAGTACTTC
j_call: TRBJ1-1; d_call: .; v_call: TRBV7-2; cdr3_aa: CASSFRGLNVNTEAFF; cdr3_nt: TGTGCCAGCAGCTTTAGGGGGTTGAATGTGAACACTGAAGCTTTCTTT
j_call: TRBJ2-7; d_call: .; v_call: TRBV27; cdr3_aa: CASGPEGYEQYF; cdr3_nt: TGTGCCAGCGGCCCAGAGGGCTACGAGCAGTACTTC
j_call: TRBJ1-2; d_call: TRBD1; v_call: TRBV5-1; cdr3_aa: CASSIQQTGTSNGYTF; cdr3_nt: TGCGCCAGCAGCATACAACAGACAGGGACAAGCAATGGCTACACCTTC
j_call: TRBJ1-1; d_call: TRBD1; v_call: TRBV6-5; cdr3_aa: CASSSYRGSTEAFF; cdr3_nt: TGTGCCAGCAGTTCCTACAGGGGGAGCACTGAAGCTTTCTTT
j_call: TRBJ2-7; d_call: TRBD1; v_call: TRBV9; cdr3_aa: CASSAGTGIHEQYF; cdr3_nt: TGTGCCAGCAGCGCCGGGACAGGGATCCACGAGCAGTACTTC
j_call: TRBJ1-2; d_call: .; v_call: TRBV10-3; cdr3_aa: CAISESRGGYTF; cdr3_nt: TGTGCCATCAGTGAGTCGCGGGGTGGCTACACCTTC
j_call: TRBJ1-6; d_call: TRBD1; v_call: TRBV30; cdr3_aa: CAWSDLGTANNSPLHF; cdr3_nt: TGTGCCTGGAGCGACCTGGGGACAGCCAATAATTCACCCCTCCACTTT
j_call: TRBJ1-1; d_call: TRBD1; v_call: TRBV29-1; cdr3_aa: CSAPILQGADTEAFF; cdr3_nt: TGCAGCGCCCCTATATTGCAGGGGGCGGACACTGAAGCTTTCTTT
j_call: TRBJ1-2; d_call: .; v_call: TRBV28; cdr3_aa: CASIYLGGSYGYTF; cdr3_nt: TGTGCCAGCATTTACCTAGGGGGTTCCTATGGCTACACCTTC
j_call: TRBJ1-2; d_call: TRBD1; v_call: TRBV28; cdr3_aa: CASTGTANYGYTF; cdr3_nt: TGTGCCAGCACCGGGACAGCGAACTATGGCTACACCTTC
j_call: TRBJ1-2; d_call: .; v_call: TRBV27; cdr3_aa: CASRRGSYGYTF; cdr3_nt: TGTGCCAGCAGAAGGGGGAGTTATGGCTACACCTTC
j_call: TRBJ2-2; d_call: .; v_call: TRBV4-1; cdr3_aa: CASSQDPRASTGELFF; cdr3_nt: TGCGCCAGCAGCCAAGATCCCAGGGCAAGCACCGGGGAGCTGTTTTTT
j_call: TRBJ1-1; d_call: .; v_call: TRBV2; cdr3_aa: CASMTDFNTEAFF; cdr3_nt: TGTGCCAGCATGACAGATTTCAACACTGAAGCTTTCTTT
j_call: TRBJ1-6; d_call: TRBD1; v_call: TRBV7-9; cdr3_aa: CASRRTGQNSPLHF; cdr3_nt: TGTGCCAGCAGGCGGACAGGGCAAAATTCACCCCTCCACTTT
j_call: TRBJ2-5; d_call: .; v_call: TRBV28; cdr3_aa: CASSRAGGRETQYF; cdr3_nt: TGTGCCAGCAGCCGGGCCGGGGGACGGGAGACCCAGTACTTC
j_call: TRBJ2-7; d_call: .; v_call: TRBV25-1; cdr3_aa: CASSEFRVTDFYEQYF; cdr3_nt: TGTGCCAGCAGTGAATTCCGGGTTACGGACTTTTACGAGCAGTACTTC
j_call: TRBJ2-1; d_call: TRBD2; v_call: TRBV5-4; cdr3_aa: CASSAKSGTSGYNEQFF; cdr3_nt: TGTGCCAGCAGTGCGAAATCCGGGACTAGCGGATACAATGAGCAGTTCTTC
j_call: TRBJ1-5; d_call: TRBD1; v_call: TRBV9; cdr3_aa: CASSPGGQGAIQPQHF; cdr3_nt: TGTGCCAGCAGCCCCGGAGGACAGGGGGCGATTCAGCCCCAGCATTTT
j_call: TRBJ2-3; d_call: TRBD2; v_call: TRBV7-3; cdr3_aa: CASSFGGGDTDTQYF; cdr3_nt: TGTGCCAGCAGCTTCGGCGGGGGGGACACAGATACGCAGTATTTT